What follows describes a single T cell receptor (beta chain). Its target is unknown. The V and J ends lost 5 bases and 5 bases, in that order; junction bases with no gene match: 5. From germline, CDR1 is MDHEN and CDR2 SYDVKM. CDR3 length: 14 residues. The entry originates in a study of shared clonotypes between healthy human individuals. Study summary: Per donor, three plates held CD4 naive cells, three held CD4 memory, two held CD8 naive and one held CD8 memory. Study-wide results and caveats: In a handful of donors, approximately 5% of naive CD4 clonotypes appeared in common. Blood alone was sampled, and tissue repertoires likely differ.

Clones were read by immunoSEQ multiplex PCR, and TCRdb kept only the in-frame ones, dropping some. The sample records some 2 million clones, about 95% being singletons. Naive CD8 cells were CD45RO-negative, positively selected for CCR7, excluding terminally differentiated effector memory CD45RA+ cells. Sequencing was done on a sample of naive CD8+ T cells sorted from blood. The TCR originated in a man aged 18-30 years in good health. The genes are TRBV28 and TRBJ1-4; 7 bases are shared with TRBD1. CDR3 bases: TGTGCCAGCAGTCGACAGGGAGAGAATGAAAAACTGTTTTTT. It yields the protein CASSRQGENEKLFF. Using reference TRBV28 and TRBJ1-4 for the parts outside the CDR3, the full variable domain is DVKVTQSSRYLVKRTGEKVFLECVQDMDHENMFWYRQDPGLGLRLIYFSYDVKMKEKGDIPEGYSVSREKKERFSLILESASTNQTSMYLCASSRQGENEKLFFGSGTQLSVL.